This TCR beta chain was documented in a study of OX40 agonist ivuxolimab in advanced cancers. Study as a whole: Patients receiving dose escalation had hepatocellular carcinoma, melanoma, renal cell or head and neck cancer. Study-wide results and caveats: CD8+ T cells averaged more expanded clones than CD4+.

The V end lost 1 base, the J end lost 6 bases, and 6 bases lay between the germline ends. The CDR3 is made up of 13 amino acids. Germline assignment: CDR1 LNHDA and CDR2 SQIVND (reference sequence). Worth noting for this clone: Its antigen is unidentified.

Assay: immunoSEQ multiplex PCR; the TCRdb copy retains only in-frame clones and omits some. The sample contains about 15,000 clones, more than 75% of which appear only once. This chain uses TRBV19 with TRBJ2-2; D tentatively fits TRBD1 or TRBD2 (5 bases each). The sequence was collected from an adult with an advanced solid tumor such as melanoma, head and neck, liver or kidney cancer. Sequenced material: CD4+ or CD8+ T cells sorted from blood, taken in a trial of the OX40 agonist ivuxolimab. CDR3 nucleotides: TGTGCCAGTAGTATAGGGGGGTCCGGGGAGCTGTTTTTT. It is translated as CASSIGGSGELFF.